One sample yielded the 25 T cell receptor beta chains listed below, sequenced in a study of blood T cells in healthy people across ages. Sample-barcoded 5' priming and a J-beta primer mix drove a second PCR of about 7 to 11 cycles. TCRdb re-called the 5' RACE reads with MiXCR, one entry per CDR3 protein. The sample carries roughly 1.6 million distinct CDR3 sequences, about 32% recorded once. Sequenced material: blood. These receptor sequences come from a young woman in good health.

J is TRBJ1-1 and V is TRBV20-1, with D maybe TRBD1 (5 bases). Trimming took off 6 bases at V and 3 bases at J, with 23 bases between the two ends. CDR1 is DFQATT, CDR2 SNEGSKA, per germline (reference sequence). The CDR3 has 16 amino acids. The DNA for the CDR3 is TGCAGTGCAACTTCCCCGTGGGCAGGGCGGGACACTGAAGCTTTCTTT. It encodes CSATSPWAGRDTEAFF.

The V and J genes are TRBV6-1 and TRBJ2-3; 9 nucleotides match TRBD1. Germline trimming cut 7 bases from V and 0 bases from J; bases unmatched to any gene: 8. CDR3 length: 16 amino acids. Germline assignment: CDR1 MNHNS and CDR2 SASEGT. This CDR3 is CASTRRDRASTDTQYF. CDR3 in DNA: TGTGCCAGCACCCGCCGGGACAGGGCCAGCACAGATACGCAGTATTTT.

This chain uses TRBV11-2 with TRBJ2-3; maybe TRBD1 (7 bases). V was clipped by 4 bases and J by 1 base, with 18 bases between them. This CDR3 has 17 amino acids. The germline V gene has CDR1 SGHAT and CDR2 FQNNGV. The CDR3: CASSSRLGGGGTDTQYF. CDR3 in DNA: TGTGCCAGCAGCTCCCGGTTAGGGGGCGGGGGCACAGATACGCAGTATTTT.

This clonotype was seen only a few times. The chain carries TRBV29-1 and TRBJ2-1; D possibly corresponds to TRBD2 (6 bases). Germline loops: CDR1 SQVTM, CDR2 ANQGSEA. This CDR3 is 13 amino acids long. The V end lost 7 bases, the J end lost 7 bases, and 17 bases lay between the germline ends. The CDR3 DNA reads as TGCAGCGGCATAAAGGGACTTTGGAATGAGCAGTTCTTC. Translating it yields CSGIKGLWNEQFF.

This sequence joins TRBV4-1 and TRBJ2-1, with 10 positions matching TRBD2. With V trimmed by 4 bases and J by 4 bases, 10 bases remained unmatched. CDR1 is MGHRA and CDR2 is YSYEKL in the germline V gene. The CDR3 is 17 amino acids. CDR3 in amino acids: CASSPRLGLANYNEQFF. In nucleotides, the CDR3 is TGCGCCAGCAGCCCTAGACTGGGACTAGCGAATTACAATGAGCAGTTCTTC.

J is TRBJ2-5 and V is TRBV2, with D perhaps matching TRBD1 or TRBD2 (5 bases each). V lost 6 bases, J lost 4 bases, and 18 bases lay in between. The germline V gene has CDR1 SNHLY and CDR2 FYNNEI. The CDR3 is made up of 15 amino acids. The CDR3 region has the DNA TGTGCCAGCAGCACGCTATGGGGGTTCCCAGAGACCCAGTACTTC. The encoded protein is CASSTLWGFPETQYF.

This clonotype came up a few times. CDR3: CASSLMRRGGLSSYNEQFF. The DNA of the CDR3 is TGTGCCAGCAGTTTAATGCGTAGGGGGGGACTAAGCTCCTACAATGAGCAGTTCTTC. The chain has TRBV12-3 or TRBV12-4 and TRBJ2-1; tentative D call: TRBD2 (7 bases). This CDR3 has 19 residues. The V and J ends lost 2 bases and 0 bases respectively, with 20 bases between them.

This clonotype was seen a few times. The CDR3 loop reads CASSWQAYEQYF. The CDR3 DNA sequence: TGTGCCAGCAGTTGGCAGGCCTACGAGCAGTACTTC. The chain links TRBV12-3 or TRBV12-4 to TRBJ2-7; D not resolved. This CDR3 region has 12 residues. The V end was cut by 4 bases, the J end by 2 bases, with 6 bases between.

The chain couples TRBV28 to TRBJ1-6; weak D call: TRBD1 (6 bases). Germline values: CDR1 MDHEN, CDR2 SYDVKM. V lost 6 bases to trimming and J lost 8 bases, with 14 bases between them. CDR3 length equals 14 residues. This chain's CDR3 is CASSNGGRYSPLHF. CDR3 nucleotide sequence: TGTGCCAGCAGCAACGGGGGCAGATATTCACCCCTCCACTTT.

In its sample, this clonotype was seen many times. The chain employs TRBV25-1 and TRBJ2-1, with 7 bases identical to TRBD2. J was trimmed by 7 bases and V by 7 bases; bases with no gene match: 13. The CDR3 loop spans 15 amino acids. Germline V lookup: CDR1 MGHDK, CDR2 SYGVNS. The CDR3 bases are TGTGCCAGCACGGCGGGAGCCTTGGGGGGGAATGAGCAGTTCTTC. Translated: CASTAGALGGNEQFF.

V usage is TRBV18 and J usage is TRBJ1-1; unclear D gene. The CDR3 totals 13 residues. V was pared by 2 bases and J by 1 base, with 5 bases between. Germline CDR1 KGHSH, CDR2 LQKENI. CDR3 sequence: CASSPSQNTEAFF. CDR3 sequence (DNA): TGTGCCAGCTCACCAAGCCAGAACACTGAAGCTTTCTTT.

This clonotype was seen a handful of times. CDR3 DNA: TGTGCCAGCAGTTTTCTCGGGACAGGGATGACTGGGGCCAACGTCCTGACTTTC. Its protein product is CASSFLGTGMTGANVLTF. The gene calls are TRBV27 and TRBJ2-6; 9 bases are a match to TRBD1. Germline trimming cut 3 bases from V and 2 bases from J; bases unmatched to any gene: 8. The V gene's germline CDR1 is MNHEY and CDR2 SMNVEV (reference sequence). This CDR3 region has 18 residues.

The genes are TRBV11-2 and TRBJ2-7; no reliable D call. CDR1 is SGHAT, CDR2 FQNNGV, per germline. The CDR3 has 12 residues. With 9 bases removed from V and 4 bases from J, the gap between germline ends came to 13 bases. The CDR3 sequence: CASGVYGYEQYF. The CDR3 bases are TGTGCCAGTGGTGTGTATGGGTACGAGCAGTACTTC.

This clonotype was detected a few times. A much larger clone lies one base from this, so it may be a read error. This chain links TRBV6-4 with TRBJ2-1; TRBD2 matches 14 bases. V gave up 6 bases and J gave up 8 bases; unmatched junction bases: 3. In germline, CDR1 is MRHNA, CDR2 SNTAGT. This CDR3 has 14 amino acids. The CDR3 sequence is CASRAGLAGDEQFF. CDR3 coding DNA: TGTGCCAGCAGGGCGGGACTAGCGGGGGATGAGCAGTTCTTC.

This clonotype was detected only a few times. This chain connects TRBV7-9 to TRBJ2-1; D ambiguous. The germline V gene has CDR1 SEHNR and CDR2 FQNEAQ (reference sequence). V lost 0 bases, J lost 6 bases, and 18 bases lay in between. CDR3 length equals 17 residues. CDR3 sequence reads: CASSLAPLDHRLNEQFF. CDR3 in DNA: TGTGCCAGCAGCTTAGCTCCCCTGGATCATAGGCTCAATGAGCAGTTCTTC.

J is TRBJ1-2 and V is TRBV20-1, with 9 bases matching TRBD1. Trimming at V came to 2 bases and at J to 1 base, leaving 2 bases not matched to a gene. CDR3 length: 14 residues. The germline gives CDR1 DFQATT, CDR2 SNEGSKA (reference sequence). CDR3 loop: CSARTDRGNYGYTF. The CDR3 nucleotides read TGCAGTGCTAGAACGGACAGGGGTAACTATGGCTACACCTTC.

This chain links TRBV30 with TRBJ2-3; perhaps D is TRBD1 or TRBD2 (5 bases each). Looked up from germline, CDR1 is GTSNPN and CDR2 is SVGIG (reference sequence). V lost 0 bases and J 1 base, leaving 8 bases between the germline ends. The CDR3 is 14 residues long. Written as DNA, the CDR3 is TGTGCCTGGAGTGTAGTGGGGGGCACAGATACGCAGTATTTT. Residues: CAWSVVGGTDTQYF. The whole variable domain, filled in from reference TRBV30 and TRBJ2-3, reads SQTIHQWPATLVQPVGSPLSLECTVEGTSNPNLYWYRQAAGRGLQLLFYSVGIGQISSEVPQNLSASRPQDRQFILSSKKLLLSDSGFYLCAWSVVGGTDTQYFGPGTRLTVL.

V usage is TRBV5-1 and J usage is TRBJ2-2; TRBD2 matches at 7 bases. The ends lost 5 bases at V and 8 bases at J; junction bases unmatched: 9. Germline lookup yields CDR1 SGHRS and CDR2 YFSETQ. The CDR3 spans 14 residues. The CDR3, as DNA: TGCGCCAGCAGTCGAGGGACTATCCCAGGGGAGCTGTTTTTT. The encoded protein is CASSRGTIPGELFF.

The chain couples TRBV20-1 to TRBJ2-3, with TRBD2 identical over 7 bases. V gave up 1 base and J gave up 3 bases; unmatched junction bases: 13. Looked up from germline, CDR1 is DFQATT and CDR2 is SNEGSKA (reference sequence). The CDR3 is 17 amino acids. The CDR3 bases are TGCAGTGCTAGAGCCCGCCTGACTGGGCGGGGGACAGATACGCAGTATTTT. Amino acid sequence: CSARARLTGRGTDTQYF.

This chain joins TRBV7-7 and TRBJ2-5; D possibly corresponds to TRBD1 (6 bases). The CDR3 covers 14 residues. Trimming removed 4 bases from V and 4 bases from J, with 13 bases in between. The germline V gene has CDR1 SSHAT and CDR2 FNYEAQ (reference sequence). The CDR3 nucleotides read TGTGCCAGCAGCTCGCAGGGGATCGGAGAGACCCAGTACTTC. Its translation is CASSSQGIGETQYF.

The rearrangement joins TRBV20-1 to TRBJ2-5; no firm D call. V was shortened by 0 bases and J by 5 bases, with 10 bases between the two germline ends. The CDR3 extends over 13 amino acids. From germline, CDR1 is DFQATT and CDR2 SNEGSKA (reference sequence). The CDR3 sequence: CSARDRGMETQYF. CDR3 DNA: TGCAGTGCTAGAGACCGCGGTATGGAGACCCAGTACTTC.

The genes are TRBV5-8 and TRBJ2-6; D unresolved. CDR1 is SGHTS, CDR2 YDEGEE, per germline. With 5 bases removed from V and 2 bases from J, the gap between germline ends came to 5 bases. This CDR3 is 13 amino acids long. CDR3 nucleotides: TGTGCCAGCAGGTCAACTGGGGCCAACGTCCTGACTTTC. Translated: CASRSTGANVLTF.

In DNA form, the CDR3 reads TGTGCCAGTAGTACTGGGAACGGGGGGCGATACAATGAGCAGTTCTTC. Protein product: CASSTGNGGRYNEQFF. The chain carries TRBV19 and TRBJ2-1, with D possibly TRBD2 on 7 matching bases. The CDR3 is made up of 16 amino acids. V lost 4 bases and J 4 bases, leaving 17 bases between the germline ends. Germline CDR1 reads LNHDA; CDR2 reads SQIVND (reference sequence).

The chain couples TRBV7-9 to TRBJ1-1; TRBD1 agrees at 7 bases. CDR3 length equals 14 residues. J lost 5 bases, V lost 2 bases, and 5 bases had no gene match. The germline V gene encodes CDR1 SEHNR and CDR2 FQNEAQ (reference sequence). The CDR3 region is CASSLSGGETEAFF. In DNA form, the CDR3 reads TGTGCCAGCAGCTTATCAGGGGGTGAGACTGAAGCTTTCTTT.

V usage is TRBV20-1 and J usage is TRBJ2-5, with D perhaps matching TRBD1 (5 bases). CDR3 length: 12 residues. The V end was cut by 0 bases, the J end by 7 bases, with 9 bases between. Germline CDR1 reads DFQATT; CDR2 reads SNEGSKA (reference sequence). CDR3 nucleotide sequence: TGCAGTGCTAGAGAAATTCAGGGGACCCAGTACTTC. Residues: CSAREIQGTQYF.